These 4 T cell receptor beta chains originate from one sample sequenced in a study of blood T cell repertoires in COVID-19. TCRdb's copy holds only in-frame clones and misses some; the assay was immunoSEQ multiplex PCR. The sample includes approximately 80,000 clones, around 69% of them seen just once. Sequenced material: peripheral blood. The receptors originated from a man between 65 and 80 years old with active or convalescent COVID-19.

The V gene is TRBV11-3, the J gene TRBJ1-1, with TRBD1 identical over 8 bases. After removal of 5 bases from V and 9 bases from J, the junction contained 14 bases not matched to a gene. Germline V gene data show CDR1 as SGHNT and CDR2 as YENEEA. The CDR3 runs to 15 residues. CDR3 in amino acids: CASSNGQGWGQQAFF. The CDR3 region has the DNA TGTGCCAGCAGCAACGGACAGGGTTGGGGTCAGCAAGCTTTCTTT.

The chain recombines TRBV4-1 with TRBJ2-5; D is undetermined. Trimming cost V 3 bases and J 3 bases, with 11 bases left between them. Germline CDR1 and CDR2: MGHRA and YSYEKL. The CDR3 covers 14 residues. CDR3 sequence (DNA): TGCGCCAGCAGCCAGCCAACAATGGAAGAGACCCAGTACTTC. This translates into CASSQPTMEETQYF.

The table lists this clone with a count of one. The rearrangement uses TRBV5-1 and TRBJ2-2; 12 positions agree with TRBD1. J gave up 6 bases and V 0 bases, and 6 bases lay outside the gene matches. Germline CDR1 is SGHRS and CDR2 is YFSETQ. The CDR3 loop spans 17 amino acids. CDR3 nucleotide sequence: TGCGCCAGCAGCTTGGACCCGGGACAGGGGGCGGCCGGGGAGCTGTTTTTT. Residues: CASSLDPGQGAAGELFF.

V usage is TRBV24-1 and J usage is TRBJ2-2; TRBD1 matches 10 bases. V was pared by 4 bases and J by 4 bases, with 5 bases of the junction left unmatched. The CDR3 extends over 16 amino acids. Germline V gives CDR1 KGHDR, CDR2 SFDVKD. The CDR3 here is CATSDPDRGRTGELFF. The CDR3 DNA is TGTGCCACCAGTGACCCCGACAGGGGGCGCACCGGGGAGCTGTTTTTT.